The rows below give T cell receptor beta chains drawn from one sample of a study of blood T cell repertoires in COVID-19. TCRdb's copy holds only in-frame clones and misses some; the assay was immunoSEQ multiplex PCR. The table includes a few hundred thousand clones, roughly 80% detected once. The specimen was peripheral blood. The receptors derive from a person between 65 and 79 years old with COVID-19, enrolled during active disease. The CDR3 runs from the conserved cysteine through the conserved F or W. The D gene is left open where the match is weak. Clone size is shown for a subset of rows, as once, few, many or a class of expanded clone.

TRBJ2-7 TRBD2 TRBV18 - TGTGCCAGCTCACCACAAAGGACTAGCGAGCAGTACTTC CASSPQRTSEQYF
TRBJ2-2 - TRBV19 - TGTGCCTCGAACGAACAGGGAGATAGTGACGGGGAGCTGTTTTTT CASNEQGDSDGELFF
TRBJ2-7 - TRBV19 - TGTGCCAGTAGTATTCCAGGGTCCAGCTCCTACGAGCAGTACTTC CASSIPGSSSYEQYF
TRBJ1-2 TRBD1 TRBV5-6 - TGTGCCAGCAGCTTGAGGGGACAGATAAACTATGGCTACACCTTC CASSLRGQINYGYTF
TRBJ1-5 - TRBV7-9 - TGTGCCAGCAGCTTACAGGGGCCGACAGGCAATCAGCCCCAGCATTTT CASSLQGPTGNQPQHF
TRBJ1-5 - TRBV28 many TGTGCCAGCAGACCAGCCGGGTTAGGTAGCAATCAGCCCCAGCATTTT CASRPAGLGSNQPQHF
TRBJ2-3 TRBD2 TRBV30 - TGTGCCTGGAGTGTTGGTAGCGGGACAGATACGCAGTATTTT CAWSVGSGTDTQYF
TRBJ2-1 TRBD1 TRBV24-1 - TGTGCCATTGGGGAGACGTCCGGGACAGGGTCGACCAATGAGCAGTTCTTC CAIGETSGTGSTNEQFF
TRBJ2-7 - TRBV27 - TGTGCCAGCAGTGCGGCCAGCCCCTACGAGCAGTACTTC CASSAASPYEQYF
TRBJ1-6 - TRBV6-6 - TGTGCCAGCAGTTACCGGGGAGATGATTCACCCCTCCACTTT CASSYRGDDSPLHF
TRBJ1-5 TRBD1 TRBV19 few TGTGCCAGTAGTATGGACAGGGCACAGCATTTT CASSMDRAQHF
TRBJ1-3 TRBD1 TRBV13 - TGTGCCAGCAGCTTAGTACAGGGGATTTCCTCTGGAAACACCATATATTTT CASSLVQGISSGNTIYF
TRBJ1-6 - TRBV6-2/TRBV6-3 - TGTGCCAGCAGCGCCAACAGACATAATTCACCCCTCCACTTT CASSANRHNSPLHF
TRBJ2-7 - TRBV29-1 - TGCAGCGTTGAAGAAGGAGGGAAGAGCTCCTACGAGCAGTACTTC CSVEEGGKSSYEQYF
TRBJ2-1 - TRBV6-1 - TGTGCCAGCAGTGAAGTTCCCCTCCAGGTTAACAATGAGCAGTTCTTC CASSEVPLQVNNEQFF
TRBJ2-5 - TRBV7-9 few TGTGCCAGCGGCGGGCGGGGTGAGACCCAGTACTTC CASGGRGETQYF
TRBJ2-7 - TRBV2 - TGTGCCAGCAGTGGCTACCGTTCCTACGAGCAGTACTTC CASSGYRSYEQYF
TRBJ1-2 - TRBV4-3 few TGCGCCAGCAGCCAAGATACGGAGGGGTCCTATGGCTACACCTTC CASSQDTEGSYGYTF
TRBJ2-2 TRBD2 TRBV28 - TGTGCCAGCAGTTTGTTAGCGGGAGGGCGCAACACCGGGGAGCTGTTTTTT CASSLLAGGRNTGELFF
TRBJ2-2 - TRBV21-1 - TGTGCCAGCAGCGTAAAACAGGACGCGGAGCTGTTTTTT CASSVKQDAELFF
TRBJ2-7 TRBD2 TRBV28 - TGTGCCAGCAAAAGGGGACTAGCGTACGAGCAGTACTTC CASKRGLAYEQYF
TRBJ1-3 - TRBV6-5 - TGTGCCAGCAGGGCACAGACAGGCCGAAACACCATATATTTT CASRAQTGRNTIYF
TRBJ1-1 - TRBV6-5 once TGTGCCAGCAGGTCTCTTACACAGAACACTGAAGCTTTCTTT CASRSLTQNTEAFF
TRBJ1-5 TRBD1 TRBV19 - TGTGCCAGTAGCCCTCGCCGGGCCAGGGGGAATAGCAATCAGCCCCAGCATTTT CASSPRRARGNSNQPQHF
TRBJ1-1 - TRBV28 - TGTGCCAGCAGGGAGTCCGTCCCCGGTTTTTTGAACACTGAAGCTTTCTTT CASRESVPGFLNTEAFF
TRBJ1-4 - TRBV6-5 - TGTGCCAGCAGTCTGTCGACAGGAAACGAAAAACTGTTTTTT CASSLSTGNEKLFF
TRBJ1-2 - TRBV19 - TGTGCCAGTAGTAATAGCTATGGCTACACCTTC CASSNSYGYTF
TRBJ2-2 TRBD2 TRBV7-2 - TGTGCCAGCCGACGGACTAGCGGGGGATACGGGGAGCTGTTTTTT CASRRTSGGYGELFF
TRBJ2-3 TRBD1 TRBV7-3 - TGTGCCAGCAGCCGGGACAGATACACAGATACGCAGTATTTT CASSRDRYTDTQYF